One sample yielded the 6 T cell receptor beta chains listed below, sequenced in a study of regulatory T cells in long-lasting Graves disease (dated by TCRdb to 2020 to 2022). Library prep was done by multiplex PCR. Sequencer: Illumina HiSeq 4000. iRepertoire HTBI primers and Arm-PCR amplification of CDR3 regions were used to construct TCR beta libraries. TCRdb passed the public sequencing reads through fastp at Q25 and MiXCR, retaining productive beta sequences. Each entry is one CDR3 protein sequence, shown with its most common DNA and genes. The table for this sample lists about half a million distinct CDR3 sequences; 22% of them were counted only once. The top ten hold under 15% of the sample. Per the publication, the time point label means: persistent/refractory GD, antithyroid drugs over 5 years with positive TRAb. For both TCR sequencing and RNA sequencing, RNA was extracted from PBMCs using TRIzol.

The sequenced sample was peripheral blood mononuclear cells (PBMCs), obtained when the disease was refractory, from a patient treated with antithyroid drugs. These receptor sequences come from a female donor with Graves disease.

J is TRBJ2-1 and V is TRBV28, with 15 bases lining up with TRBD2. V trimming: 5 bases; J trimming: 1 base; junction bases outside the gene matches: 9. Germline lookup yields CDR1 MDHEN and CDR2 SYDVKM. The CDR3 loop spans 19 amino acids. DNA of the CDR3: TGTGCCAGCAGTCCGCCCGGGACTAGCGGGGGGAGGTCCTACAATGAGCAGTTCTTC. Translating gives CASSPPGTSGGRSYNEQFF.

There are a few counts of this clonotype. This chain uses TRBV20-1 with TRBJ2-7; perhaps TRBD1 as D (6 bases). This CDR3 has 15 residues. From germline, CDR1 is DFQATT and CDR2 SNEGSKA (reference sequence). With 6 bases removed from V and 4 bases from J, the gap between germline ends came to 22 bases. The CDR3 sequence is CSAVPQGQGWYEQYF. CDR3 sequence (DNA): TGCAGTGCCGTTCCGCAGGGGCAGGGATGGTACGAGCAGTACTTC.

This clonotype came up a few times. The chain links TRBV3-1 to TRBJ1-6; the D is unclear. The V end lost 6 bases, the J end lost 5 bases, and 14 bases lay between the germline ends. The germline V gene encodes CDR1 LGHDT and CDR2 YNNKEL (reference sequence). The CDR3 is 15 residues long. This CDR3 is CASSIVDGNNSPLHF. The CDR3 DNA sequence: TGTGCCAGCAGTATCGTTGACGGGAATAATTCACCCCTCCACTTT.

V usage is TRBV7-9 and J usage is TRBJ1-1, with D uncertain. Between the trimmed V and J ends, which lost 0 bases and 0 bases, there was a span of 11 bases. The CDR3 is 16 residues long. The germline V gene encodes CDR1 SEHNR and CDR2 FQNEAQ (reference sequence). The CDR3 DNA follows: TGTGCCAGCAGCTTAGCCCCTGAGAGGATGAACACTGAAGCTTTCTTT. It is translated as CASSLAPERMNTEAFF.

The chain carries TRBV29-1 and TRBJ2-2; D gene unclear. V was shortened by 7 bases and J by 3 bases, with 6 bases between the two germline ends. CDR1 SQVTM and CDR2 ANQGSEA come from the germline V gene. The CDR3 runs to 11 residues. This CDR3 is CSGADTGELFF. The DNA of the CDR3 is TGCAGCGGGGCCGACACCGGGGAGCTGTTTTTT.

The CDR3 loop reads CSVAWTSATGELFF. The DNA of the CDR3 is TGCAGCGTTGCGTGGACTAGCGCAACCGGGGAGCTGTTTTTT. The V gene is TRBV29-1, the J gene TRBJ2-2, with 9 bases that match TRBD2. CDR1 SQVTM and CDR2 ANQGSEA come from the germline V gene. The V segment lost 4 bases and the J segment 5 bases; nucleotides outside the gene matches: 5. This CDR3 has 14 residues.